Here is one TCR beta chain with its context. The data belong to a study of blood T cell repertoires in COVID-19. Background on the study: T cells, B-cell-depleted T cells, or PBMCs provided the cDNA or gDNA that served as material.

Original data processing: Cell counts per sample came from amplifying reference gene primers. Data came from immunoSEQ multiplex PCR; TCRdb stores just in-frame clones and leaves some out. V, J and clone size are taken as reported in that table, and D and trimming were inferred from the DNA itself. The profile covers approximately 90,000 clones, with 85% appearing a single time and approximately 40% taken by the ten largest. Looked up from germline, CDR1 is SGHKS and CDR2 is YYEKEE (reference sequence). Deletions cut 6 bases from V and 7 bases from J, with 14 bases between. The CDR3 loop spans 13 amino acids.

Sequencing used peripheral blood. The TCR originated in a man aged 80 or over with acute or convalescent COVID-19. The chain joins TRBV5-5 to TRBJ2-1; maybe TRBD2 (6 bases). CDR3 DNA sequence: TGTGCCAGCATTTACGGGAGTTGGAATGAGCAGTTCTTC. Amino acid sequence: CASIYGSWNEQFF.